The 3 T cell receptor beta chains presented below share a single source sample, sequenced in a study of lymphopenia after photon versus proton radiotherapy. Sequencing used immunoSEQ multiplex PCR; TCRdb keeps in-frame clones, though not all of them. The table lists about 26,000 clones, 85% to 90% of them singletons. The sample consisted of peripheral blood, taken from a patient treated with photon-based radiotherapy. These TCRs come from a man aged 30 to 45 with gastric cancer.

This rearrangement joins TRBV15 to TRBJ1-1, with D possibly TRBD1 on 6 matching bases. Germline V lookup: CDR1 LNHNV, CDR2 YYDKDF (reference sequence). CDR3 length equals 15 residues. V was trimmed by 3 bases and J by 0 bases, leaving 11 bases between them. The CDR3 DNA reads as TGTGCCACCAGCAGGGCAGGGGCCCTGAACACTGAAGCTTTCTTT. Its protein is CATSRAGALNTEAFF. Supplemented by reference TRBV15 and TRBJ1-1, the full variable domain reads DAMVIQNPRYQVTQFGKPVTLSCSQTLNHNVMYWYQQKSSQAPKLLFHYYDKDFNNEADTPDNFQSRRPNTSFCFLDIRSPGLGDTAMYLCATSRAGALNTEAFFGQGTRLTVV.

This chain joins TRBV5-5 and TRBJ2-1; D gene unclear. V gave up 2 bases and J gave up 9 bases, with 15 bases separating them. CDR3 length: 14 residues. The germline gives CDR1 SGHKS, CDR2 YYEKEE (reference sequence). Here the CDR3 DNA reads TGTGCCAGCAGCTTTGAGGCTATTCCCCGTGAGCAGTTCTTC. Protein sequence: CASSFEAIPREQFF.

The chain combines TRBV11-2 with TRBJ2-5; 10 bases align to TRBD1. Germline values: CDR1 SGHAT, CDR2 FQNNGV. V was clipped by 5 bases and J by 0 bases; unmatched bases: 6. The CDR3 is made up of 16 amino acids. CDR3 sequence reads: CASSTWTGGNQETQYF. Written as DNA, the CDR3 is TGTGCCAGCAGCACTTGGACAGGGGGTAACCAAGAGACCCAGTACTTC.